This entry lists 21 T cell receptor beta chains sequenced from one sample in a study of OX40 agonist ivuxolimab in advanced cancers. TCRdb's table, derived via immunoSEQ multiplex PCR, lists solely in-frame clones and lacks some. The sample comprises roughly 14,000 clones, more than 75% of which are singletons, and about 39% rests with the top ten. The starting material was CD4+ or CD8+ T cells sorted from blood, obtained in a trial of the OX40 agonist ivuxolimab. All receptors come from an adult with an advanced solid tumor such as melanoma, head and neck, liver or kidney cancer.

The chain links TRBV6-5 to TRBJ2-7; D remains ambiguous. The V and J ends lost 2 bases and 5 bases respectively, with 10 bases between them. The CDR3 consists of 13 residues. Per the germline V gene, CDR1 is MNHEY and CDR2 is SVGAGI. The CDR3 sequence: CASSYPLSNEQYF. DNA for the CDR3: TGTGCCAGCAGTTACCCCCTTAGTAACGAGCAGTACTTC.

The CDR3 reads CASSPLGQISSYEQYF. CDR3 in DNA: TGCGCCAGCAGCCCTTTGGGACAGATCAGCTCCTACGAGCAGTACTTC. The rearrangement joins TRBV5-1 to TRBJ2-7, with TRBD1 identical over 7 bases. CDR1 is SGHRS and CDR2 is YFSETQ in the germline V gene. The trim removed 4 bases at V and 0 bases at J, leaving 10 bases unmatched. The CDR3 runs to 16 residues.

The V call is TRBV2, the J call TRBJ2-2; tentatively, D is TRBD1 (5 bases). The germline V gene has CDR1 SNHLY and CDR2 FYNNEI. V was clipped by 10 bases and J by 7 bases, with 10 bases between them. The CDR3 has 11 amino acids. The CDR3 bases are TGTGCCACCATAAGGGGCGGGGAGCTGTTTTTT. Translated: CATIRGGELFF.

The genes are TRBV7-9 and TRBJ1-2; no clear D gene. Trimming took off 2 bases at V and 2 bases at J, with 9 bases between the two ends. CDR3 length equals 14 residues. Looked up from germline, CDR1 is SEHNR and CDR2 is FQNEAQ (reference sequence). The CDR3 here is CASSLNRINYGYTF. In DNA form, the CDR3 reads TGTGCCAGCAGCTTAAACCGGATAAACTATGGCTACACCTTC.

This clone was detected a few times. This chain connects TRBV6-5 to TRBJ2-5; TRBD1 matches 9 bases. The CDR3 has 14 amino acids. Germline CDR1 is MNHEY and CDR2 is SVGAGI. V shed 8 bases, J shed 4 bases, and the junction held 8 bases outside the gene matches. The CDR3 sequence: CASRETGGRETQYF. CDR3 bases: TGTGCCAGCCGCGAGACAGGGGGGAGAGAGACCCAGTACTTC.

CDR3 region: CASSQVGGGIYEKLFF. In DNA form, the CDR3 reads TGTGCCAGCAGCCAGGTCGGTGGGGGGATTTATGAAAAACTGTTTTTT. The V and J genes are TRBV7-3 and TRBJ1-4; perhaps TRBD1 as D (5 bases). Germline V lookup: CDR1 SGHTA, CDR2 FQGTGA. Deletions cut 5 bases from V and 6 bases from J, with 19 bases between. The CDR3 totals 16 residues.

This rearrangement joins TRBV19 to TRBJ1-4, with D perhaps matching TRBD1 (6 bases). Between the trimmed V and J ends, which lost 5 bases and 2 bases, there was a span of 12 bases. Germline CDR1 LNHDA, CDR2 SQIVND (reference sequence). There are 15 residues in the CDR3. As DNA, the CDR3 is TGTGCCAGTAGTTTTCGACAGGATACTAATGAAAAACTGTTTTTT. Its protein is CASSFRQDTNEKLFF.

The V and J genes are TRBV5-1 and TRBJ2-3; the D call may be TRBD1 or TRBD2 (6 bases each). CDR1 is SGHRS, CDR2 YFSETQ, per germline. The CDR3 spans 13 residues. V was cut by 5 bases and J by 4 bases, with 11 bases left in between. CDR3 bases: TGCGCCAGCAGTTACCGGGGGCCAGATACGCAGTATTTT. Translated, it gives CASSYRGPDTQYF.

In its sample, this clone was seen a few times. This chain joins TRBV7-8 and TRBJ1-5; a possible D gene is TRBD1 (6 bases). The CDR3 contains 15 residues. V lost 5 bases and J lost 3, with 14 bases in between. Germline V gene sequence: CDR1 SGHVS, CDR2 FQNEAQ. The CDR3 DNA reads TGTGCCAGCAGCATCCTACAGGGCCCCAATCAGCCCCAGCATTTT. It translates to CASSILQGPNQPQHF.

This rearrangement joins TRBV7-9 to TRBJ2-7, with D perhaps TRBD1 (6 bases). Per germline, CDR1 SEHNR and CDR2 FQNEAQ (reference sequence). This CDR3 contains 13 residues. The V end lost 4 bases, the J end lost 5 bases, and 12 bases lay between the germline ends. The CDR3 DNA is TGTGCCAGCAGCTATGGGGCAGGGGACGAGCAGTACTTC. Its protein product is CASSYGAGDEQYF.

The chain carries TRBV2 and TRBJ2-5; D might be TRBD2 (7 bases). The V end lost 7 bases, the J end lost 2 bases, and 20 bases lay between the germline ends. Germline V gene data show CDR1 as SNHLY and CDR2 as FYNNEI. The CDR3 totals 16 residues. Written as DNA, the CDR3 is TGTGCCAGCACCCAAGGCCGCGGGGGCCTGCAAGAGACCCAGTACTTC. It yields the protein CASTQGRGGLQETQYF.

The CDR3 DNA reads as TGTGCCAGCAGCTGGTTAGAACACTACGAGCAGTACTTC. Translating gives CASSWLEHYEQYF. The chain is built from TRBV5-4 and TRBJ2-7; D uncertain. Per germline, CDR1 SGHNT and CDR2 YYREEE (reference sequence). The CDR3 sequence is 13 residues long. The germline V and J ends were trimmed by 3 bases and 3 bases, with 10 bases remaining between them.

This clone was counted only a few times. The chain joins TRBV4-2 to TRBJ1-3; D unclear. Trimming took off 1 base at V and 3 bases at J, with 7 bases between the two ends. The CDR3 is 14 amino acids. Germline CDR1 is LGHNA and CDR2 is YNFKEQ. As DNA, the CDR3 is TGTGCCAGCAGCCAAGTGGAGAGTGGAAACACCATATATTTT. Protein: CASSQVESGNTIYF.

The V call is TRBV9, the J call TRBJ1-5, with 8 bases aligning to TRBD1. Trimming took 3 bases from V and 3 from J; bases not matched to a gene: 2. The CDR3 consists of 14 residues. The germline V gene encodes CDR1 SGDLS and CDR2 YYNGEE. The CDR3 bases are TGTGCCAGCAGCGCAGGGGGCGCCAATCAGCCCCAGCATTTT. Encoded protein: CASSAGGANQPQHF.

This chain links TRBV4-1 with TRBJ1-5; D is unclear. Trimming cost V 2 bases and J 0 bases, with 8 bases left between them. The CDR3 length is 15 residues. The germline CDR1 and CDR2 sequences are MGHRA and YSYEKL. CDR3 residues: CASSQFFSSNQPQHF. CDR3 nucleotide sequence: TGCGCCAGCAGCCAATTCTTCTCTAGCAATCAGCCCCAGCATTTT.

This clone was seen once. This sequence joins TRBV28 and TRBJ1-1, with no clear D. Trimming pared 4 bases from V and 2 bases from J, leaving 14 bases between. Germline lookup yields CDR1 MDHEN and CDR2 SYDVKM. This CDR3 contains 15 residues. CDR3 bases: TGTGCCAGCAGTTCTCTTGGGCGGGAAAACACTGAAGCTTTCTTT. Its translation is CASSSLGRENTEAFF.

V usage is TRBV6-1 and J usage is TRBJ2-7; D remains ambiguous. In germline, CDR1 is MNHNS, CDR2 SASEGT. The CDR3 length is 12 residues. Trimming took off 7 bases at V and 4 bases at J, with 11 bases between the two ends. The chain's CDR3 is CASTQRGYEQYF. CDR3 DNA sequence: TGTGCCAGCACGCAGCGCGGTTACGAGCAGTACTTC.

The V and J genes are TRBV11-2 and TRBJ2-3, with 8 bases lining up with TRBD2. The CDR3 has 16 amino acids. J was trimmed by 1 base and V by 3 bases; bases with no gene match: 6. Per germline, CDR1 SGHAT and CDR2 FQNNGV. The DNA for the CDR3 is TGTGCCAGCAGCTTTGGAGCGGGAGTGGGCACAGATACGCAGTATTTT. Its protein is CASSFGAGVGTDTQYF.

This clone came up once. V usage is TRBV5-3 and J usage is TRBJ2-1; the match to TRBD2 covers 15 bases. TRBV5-3 is annotated as an ORF whose role is uncertain. CDR3 length equals 21 residues. Germline trimming cut 3 bases from V and 1 base from J; bases unmatched to any gene: 14. This CDR3 reads CARSYRRTSGRERASYNEQFF. The CDR3 region has the DNA TGTGCCAGAAGCTACAGACGGACTAGCGGGAGGGAAAGGGCTTCCTACAATGAGCAGTTCTTC.

This chain links TRBV27 with TRBJ2-3; the D is unclear. V was shortened by 6 bases and J by 2 bases, with 15 bases between the two germline ends. Germline V gene data show CDR1 as MNHEY and CDR2 as SMNVEV (reference sequence). CDR3 length: 15 residues. The CDR3 bases are TGTGCCAGCAGGGAGTTTCCTTTGTACACAGATACGCAGTATTTT. Its protein product is CASREFPLYTDTQYF.

The V and J genes are TRBV7-9 and TRBJ2-1; tentatively, D is TRBD2 (6 bases). CDR1 SEHNR and CDR2 FQNEAQ come from the germline V gene (reference sequence). V dropped 4 bases and J dropped 5 bases, with 9 bases sitting between them. The CDR3 length is 13 residues. The CDR3 DNA follows: TGTGCCAGCAGCTCGGGACTCAACAATGAGCAGTTCTTC. Its protein product is CASSSGLNNEQFF.